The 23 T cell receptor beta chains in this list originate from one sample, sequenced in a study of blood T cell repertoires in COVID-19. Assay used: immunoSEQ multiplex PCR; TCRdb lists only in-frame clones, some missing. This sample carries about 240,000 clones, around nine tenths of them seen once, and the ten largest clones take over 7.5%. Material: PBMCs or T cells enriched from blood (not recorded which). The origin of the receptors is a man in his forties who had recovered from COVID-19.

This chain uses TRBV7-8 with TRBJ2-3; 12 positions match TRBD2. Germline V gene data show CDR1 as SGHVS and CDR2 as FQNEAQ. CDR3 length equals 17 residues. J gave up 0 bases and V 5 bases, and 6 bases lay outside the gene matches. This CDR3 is CASSLLAGGPSTDTQYF. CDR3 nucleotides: TGTGCCAGCAGCCTACTAGCGGGGGGCCCAAGCACAGATACGCAGTATTTT.

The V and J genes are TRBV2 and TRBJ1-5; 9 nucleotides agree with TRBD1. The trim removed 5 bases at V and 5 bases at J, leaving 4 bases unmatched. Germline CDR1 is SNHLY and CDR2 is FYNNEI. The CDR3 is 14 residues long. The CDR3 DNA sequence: TGTGCCAGCAGTCTGGGACAGGGATATCAGCCCCAGCATTTT. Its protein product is CASSLGQGYQPQHF.

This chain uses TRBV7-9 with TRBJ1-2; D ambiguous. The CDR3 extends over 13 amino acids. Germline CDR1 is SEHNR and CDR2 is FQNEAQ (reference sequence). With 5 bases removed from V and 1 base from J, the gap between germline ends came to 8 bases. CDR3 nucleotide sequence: TGTGCCAGCAGCCCCAGCGATAACTATGGCTACACCTTC. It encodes CASSPSDNYGYTF.

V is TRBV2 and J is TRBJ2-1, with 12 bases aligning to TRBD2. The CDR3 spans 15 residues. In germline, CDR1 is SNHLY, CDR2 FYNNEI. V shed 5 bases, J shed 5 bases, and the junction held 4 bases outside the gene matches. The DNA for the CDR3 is TGTGCCAGCAGTCCACTAGCGGGAGGTGACAATGAGCAGTTCTTC. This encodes CASSPLAGGDNEQFF. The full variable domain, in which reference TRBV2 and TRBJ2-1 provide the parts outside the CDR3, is EPEVTQTPSHQVTQMGQEVILRCVPISNHLYFYWYRQILGQKVEFLVSFYNNEISEKSEIFDDQFSVERPDGSNFTLKIRSTKLEDSAMYFCASSPLAGGDNEQFFGPGTRLTVL.

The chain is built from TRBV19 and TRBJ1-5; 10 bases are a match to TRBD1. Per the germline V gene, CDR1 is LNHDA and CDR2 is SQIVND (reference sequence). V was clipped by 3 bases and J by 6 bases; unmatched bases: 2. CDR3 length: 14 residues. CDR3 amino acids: CASSMTGGGQPQHF. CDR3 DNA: TGTGCCAGTAGTATGACAGGGGGCGGTCAGCCCCAGCATTTT.

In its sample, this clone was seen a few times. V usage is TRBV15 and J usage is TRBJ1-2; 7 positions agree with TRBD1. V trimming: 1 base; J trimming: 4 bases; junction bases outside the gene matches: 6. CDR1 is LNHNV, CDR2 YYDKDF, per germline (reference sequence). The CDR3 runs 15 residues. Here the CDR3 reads CATSRGSQGTYGYTF. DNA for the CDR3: TGTGCCACCAGCAGAGGCTCACAGGGGACCTATGGCTACACCTTC.

CDR3 region: CASSFKGVPGNTIYF. The DNA of the CDR3 is TGTGCCAGCAGCTTCAAAGGGGTCCCTGGAAACACCATATATTTT. This rearrangement joins TRBV13 to TRBJ1-3; possibly TRBD1 for D (5 bases). The CDR3 length is 15 residues. V was pared by 3 bases and J by 2 bases, with 11 bases between. In germline, CDR1 is PRHDT, CDR2 FYEKMQ (reference sequence). Looking up the rest from reference TRBV13 and TRBJ1-3 gives the full variable domain: AAGVIQSPRHLIKEKRETATLKCYPIPRHDTVYWYQQGPGQDPQFLISFYEKMQSDKGSIPDRFSAQQFSDYHSELNMSSLELGDSALYFCASSFKGVPGNTIYFGEGSWLTVV.

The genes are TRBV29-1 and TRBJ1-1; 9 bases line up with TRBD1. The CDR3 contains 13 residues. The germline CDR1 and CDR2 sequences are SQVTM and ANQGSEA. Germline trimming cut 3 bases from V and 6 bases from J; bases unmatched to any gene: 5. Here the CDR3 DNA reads TGCAGCGTTGAGGGGGACAGGGCCGCTGAAGCTTTCTTT. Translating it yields CSVEGDRAAEAFF.

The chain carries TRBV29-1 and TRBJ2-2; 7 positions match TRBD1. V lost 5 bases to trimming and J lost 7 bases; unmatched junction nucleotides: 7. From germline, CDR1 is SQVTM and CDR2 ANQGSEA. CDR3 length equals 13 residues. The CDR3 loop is CSVINRGGGELFF. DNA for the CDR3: TGCAGCGTTATTAACAGGGGCGGCGGGGAGCTGTTTTTT.

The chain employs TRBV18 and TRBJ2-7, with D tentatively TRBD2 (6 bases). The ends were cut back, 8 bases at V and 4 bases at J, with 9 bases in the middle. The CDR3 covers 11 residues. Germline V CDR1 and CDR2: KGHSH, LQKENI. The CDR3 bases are TGTGCCAGCGCGGGGCAGTACGAGCAGTACTTC. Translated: CASAGQYEQYF.

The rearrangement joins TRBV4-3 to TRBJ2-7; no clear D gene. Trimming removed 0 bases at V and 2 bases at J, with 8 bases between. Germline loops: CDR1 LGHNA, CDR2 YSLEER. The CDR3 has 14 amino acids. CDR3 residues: CASSQDGVPYEQYF. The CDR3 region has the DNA TGCGCCAGCAGCCAAGATGGAGTACCCTACGAGCAGTACTTC.

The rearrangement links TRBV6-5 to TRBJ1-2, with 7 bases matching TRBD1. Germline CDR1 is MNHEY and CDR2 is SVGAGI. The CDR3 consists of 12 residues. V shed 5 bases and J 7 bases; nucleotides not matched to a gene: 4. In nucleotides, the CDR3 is TGTGCCAGCAGTCCCGGACAGGCTGGCTACACCTTC. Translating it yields CASSPGQAGYTF.

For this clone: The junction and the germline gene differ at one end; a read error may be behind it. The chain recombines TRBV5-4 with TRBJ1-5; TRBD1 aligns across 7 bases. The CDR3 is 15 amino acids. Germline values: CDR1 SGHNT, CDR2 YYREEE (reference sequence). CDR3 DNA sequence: TGTGCCAGCAGTTTGGCAGGGACAGGCAATCAGCCCCAGCATTTT. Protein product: CASSLAGTGNQPQHF.

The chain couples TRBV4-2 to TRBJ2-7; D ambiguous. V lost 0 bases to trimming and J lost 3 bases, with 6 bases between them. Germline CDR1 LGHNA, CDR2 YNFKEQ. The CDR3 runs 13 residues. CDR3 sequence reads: CASSQDPVYEQYF. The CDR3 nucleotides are TGTGCCAGCAGCCAAGATCCGGTCTACGAGCAGTACTTC.

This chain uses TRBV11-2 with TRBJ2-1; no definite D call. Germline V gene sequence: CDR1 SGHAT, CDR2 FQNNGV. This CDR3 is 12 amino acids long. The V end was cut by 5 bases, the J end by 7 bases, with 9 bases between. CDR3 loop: CASSLKLNEQFF. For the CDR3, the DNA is TGTGCCAGCAGCCTGAAACTGAATGAGCAGTTCTTC.

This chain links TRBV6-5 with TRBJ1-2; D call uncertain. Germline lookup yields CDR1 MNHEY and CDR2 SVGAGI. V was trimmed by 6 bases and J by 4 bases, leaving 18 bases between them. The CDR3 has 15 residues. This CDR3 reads CASRTTPDGGYGYTF. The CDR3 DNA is TGTGCCAGCAGAACTACCCCGGACGGAGGCTATGGCTACACCTTC.

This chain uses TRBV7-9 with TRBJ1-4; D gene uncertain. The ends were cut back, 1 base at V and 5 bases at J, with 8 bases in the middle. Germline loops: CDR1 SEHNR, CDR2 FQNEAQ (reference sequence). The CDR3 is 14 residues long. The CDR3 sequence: CASSLGGYNEKLFF. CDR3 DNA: TGTGCCAGCAGCTTAGGCGGGTACAATGAAAAACTGTTTTTT.

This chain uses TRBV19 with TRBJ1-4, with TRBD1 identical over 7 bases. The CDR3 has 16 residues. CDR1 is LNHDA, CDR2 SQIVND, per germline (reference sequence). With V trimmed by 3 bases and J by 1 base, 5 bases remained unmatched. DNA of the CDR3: TGTGCCAGTAGTATCCCCCGACAGGGAACTAATGAAAAACTGTTTTTT. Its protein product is CASSIPRQGTNEKLFF.

The CDR3 spells CASSFPGQGTEAFF. CDR3 nucleotides: TGTGCCAGCAGCTTCCCGGGACAGGGGACTGAAGCTTTCTTT. The V and J genes are TRBV7-9 and TRBJ1-1; 10 bases are shared with TRBD1. The CDR3 runs 14 residues. Germline CDR1 is SEHNR and CDR2 is FQNEAQ (reference sequence). The J segment lost 5 bases and the V segment lost 3 bases, leaving 3 bases of the junction unmatched.

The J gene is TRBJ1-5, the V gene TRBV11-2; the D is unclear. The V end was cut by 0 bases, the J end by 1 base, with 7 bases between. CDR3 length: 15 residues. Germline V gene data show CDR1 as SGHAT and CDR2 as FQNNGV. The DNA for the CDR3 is TGTGCCAGCAGCTTAGATCGGGGAAGCAATCAGCCCCAGCATTTT. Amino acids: CASSLDRGSNQPQHF.

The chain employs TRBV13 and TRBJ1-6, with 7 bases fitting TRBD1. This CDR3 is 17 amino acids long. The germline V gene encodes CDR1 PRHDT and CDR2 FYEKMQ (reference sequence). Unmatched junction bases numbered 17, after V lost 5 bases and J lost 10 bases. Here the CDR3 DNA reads TGTGCCAGCAGCCCCGCCCGAGGACAGGTATTTGGGTCACCCCTCCACTTT. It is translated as CASSPARGQVFGSPLHF.

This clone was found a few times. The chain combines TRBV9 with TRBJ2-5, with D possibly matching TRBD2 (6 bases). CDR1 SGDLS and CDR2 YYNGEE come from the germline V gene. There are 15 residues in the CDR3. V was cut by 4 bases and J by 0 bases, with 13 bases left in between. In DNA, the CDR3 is TGTGCCAGCAGCTCTAGACTAGGGTACCAAGAGACCCAGTACTTC. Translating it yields CASSSRLGYQETQYF.

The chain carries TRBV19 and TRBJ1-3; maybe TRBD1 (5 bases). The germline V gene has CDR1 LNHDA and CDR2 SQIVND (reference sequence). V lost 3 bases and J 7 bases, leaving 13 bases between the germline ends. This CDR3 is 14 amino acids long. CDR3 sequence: CASSIDQRGNTIYF. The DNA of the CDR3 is TGTGCCAGTAGTATCGACCAACGGGGGAACACCATATATTTT.